This T cell receptor beta chain was found in a study of blood T cell repertoires in COVID-19. Measured with immunoSEQ multiplex PCR; TCRdb has only the in-frame clones, and not every one. The top ten hold roughly 13% of the sample, which has around 76,000 clones, 75% to 90% seen once. V lost 5 bases and J lost 1, with 11 bases in between. Germline assignment: CDR1 SGHTA and CDR2 FQGNSA. This CDR3 is 14 amino acids long. The J gene is TRBJ1-1, the V gene TRBV7-2; TRBD1 is a possible D gene (5 bases). This sequence was found in a man in his forties or fifties with COVID-19, enrolled during active disease. The sequencing sample was made of peripheral blood. In DNA, the CDR3 is TGTGCCAGCAGCGAAAGGCAGGGGAACACTGAAGCTTTCTTT. This translates into CASSERQGNTEAFF.